This is a list of T cell receptor beta chains from one sample in a study of T cell repertoires in cytomegalovirus infection. TCRdb re-called the reads through MiXCR, storing one row per CDR3 protein. The sample carries a few hundred thousand distinct CDR3 sequences, around a tenth recorded once. The specimen sequenced was PBMCs. The source is a human donor in good health (CMV status not recorded). Some clones in this sample may be carry-over from other donors' samples. Each CDR3 is given with its conserved first and last residue. D genes are given only for firm matches. Expanded clones get a size class; other rows say once, few or many, or leave the size out.

v_call: TRBV27; clone_size: few; d_call: TRBD1; cdr3_length: 16; j_call: TRBJ1-5; cdr3_nt: TGTGCCAGCAGCAAGACAGGGGTTGGTAGCAATCAGCCCCAGCATTTT; cdr3_aa: CASSKTGVGSNQPQHF
v_call: TRBV7-2; clone_size: NA; d_call: TRBD1; cdr3_length: 15; j_call: TRBJ1-1; cdr3_nt: TGTGCCAGCAGCACACAGACAGGGATGAACACTGAAGCTTTCTTT; cdr3_aa: CASSTQTGMNTEAFF
v_call: TRBV7-9; clone_size: NA; d_call: NA; cdr3_length: 15; j_call: TRBJ2-7; cdr3_nt: TGTGCCAGCAGCTTAGCCCCGCAGGGGATGAACGAGCAGTACTTC; cdr3_aa: CASSLAPQGMNEQYF
v_call: TRBV12-5; clone_size: NA; d_call: NA; cdr3_length: 14; j_call: TRBJ1-5; cdr3_nt: TGTGCTAGTGGTTTGGGTTATAGCAATCAGCCCCAGCATTTT; cdr3_aa: CASGLGYSNQPQHF
v_call: TRBV7-8; clone_size: many; d_call: TRBD2; cdr3_length: 16; j_call: TRBJ2-1; cdr3_nt: TGTGCCAGCAGCCGGGGAGGGGTCAACTCCTACAATGAGCAGTTCTTC; cdr3_aa: CASSRGGVNSYNEQFF
v_call: TRBV28; clone_size: few; d_call: NA; cdr3_length: 12; j_call: TRBJ2-5; cdr3_nt: TGTGCCAGCTTAGGCCTCCAAGAGACCCAGTACTTC; cdr3_aa: CASLGLQETQYF
v_call: TRBV4-1; clone_size: NA; d_call: NA; cdr3_length: 14; j_call: TRBJ2-1; cdr3_nt: TGCGCCAGCAGCCAAGATGGGCAGCTGGATGAGCAGTTCTTC; cdr3_aa: CASSQDGQLDEQFF
v_call: TRBV7-2; clone_size: NA; d_call: NA; cdr3_length: 14; j_call: TRBJ1-2; cdr3_nt: TGTGTCAGCAGCTTAGGACGGGCCGAGTATGGCTACACCTTC; cdr3_aa: CVSSLGRAEYGYTF
v_call: TRBV28; clone_size: many; d_call: TRBD1; cdr3_length: 13; j_call: TRBJ2-3; cdr3_nt: TGTGCCAGCAGTTTACAGGGGGCAGATACGCAGTATTTT; cdr3_aa: CASSLQGADTQYF
v_call: TRBV29-1; clone_size: NA; d_call: TRBD1; cdr3_length: 13; j_call: TRBJ2-5; cdr3_nt: TGCAGCTCGTACGGACAGGGGAGAAAGACCCAGTACTTC; cdr3_aa: CSSYGQGRKTQYF
v_call: TRBV7-9; clone_size: NA; d_call: NA; cdr3_length: 11; j_call: TRBJ2-3; cdr3_nt: TGTAATTTAGGTCCCACAGATACGCAGTATTTT; cdr3_aa: CNLGPTDTQYF
v_call: TRBV11-2; clone_size: NA; d_call: NA; cdr3_length: 16; j_call: TRBJ2-6; cdr3_nt: TGTGCCAGCAGCTCGGTTTGGAACTCTGGGGCCAACGTCCTGACTTTC; cdr3_aa: CASSSVWNSGANVLTF
v_call: TRBV6-2/TRBV6-3; clone_size: few; d_call: TRBD2; cdr3_length: 15; j_call: TRBJ2-7; cdr3_nt: TGTGCCAGCACCCACGGGAGCGGGAGGGCCTACGAGCAGTACTTC; cdr3_aa: CASTHGSGRAYEQYF
v_call: TRBV6-2/TRBV6-3; clone_size: few; d_call: TRBD1; cdr3_length: 16; j_call: TRBJ1-5; cdr3_nt: TGTGCCAGCACCCGGGCCGGGACAGGGGTTTACCAGCCCCAGCATTTT; cdr3_aa: CASTRAGTGVYQPQHF
v_call: TRBV5-6; clone_size: NA; d_call: NA; cdr3_length: 13; j_call: TRBJ2-3; cdr3_nt: TGTGCCAGCAGCTTAAAAAGCACAGATACGCAGTATTTT; cdr3_aa: CASSLKSTDTQYF
v_call: TRBV9; clone_size: NA; d_call: NA; cdr3_length: 15; j_call: TRBJ2-5; cdr3_nt: TGTGCCAGCAGCTCGTGGACTGGGAGCCAAGAGACCCAGTACTTC; cdr3_aa: CASSSWTGSQETQYF
v_call: TRBV7-2; clone_size: medium-sized; d_call: TRBD2; cdr3_length: 16; j_call: TRBJ2-1; cdr3_nt: TGTGCCAGCAGCTTAGTAGCGGGGGCGTCCTACAATGAGCAGTTCTTC; cdr3_aa: CASSLVAGASYNEQFF
v_call: TRBV7-2; clone_size: few; d_call: TRBD1; cdr3_length: 14; j_call: TRBJ2-7; cdr3_nt: TGTGCCAGCAGCCAGGACAGGGCGGCCTACGAGCAGTACTTC; cdr3_aa: CASSQDRAAYEQYF
v_call: TRBV20-1; clone_size: few; d_call: TRBD2; cdr3_length: 15; j_call: TRBJ2-1; cdr3_nt: TGCAGTGCTAGATCTTCTAGCGGGGGGGCTGATGAGCAGTTCTTC; cdr3_aa: CSARSSSGGADEQFF
v_call: TRBV7-2; clone_size: many; d_call: NA; cdr3_length: 15; j_call: TRBJ2-1; cdr3_nt: TGTGCCAGCAGCTTAGCTAACCTGGTGGGGATGGGGCAGTTCTTC; cdr3_aa: CASSLANLVGMGQFF
v_call: TRBV28; clone_size: NA; d_call: NA; cdr3_length: 16; j_call: TRBJ2-1; cdr3_nt: TGTGCCAGCAGGATGACTAGGGCTAAGGGGACCAATGAGCAGTTCTTC; cdr3_aa: CASRMTRAKGTNEQFF
v_call: TRBV7-6; clone_size: NA; d_call: TRBD1; cdr3_length: 17; j_call: TRBJ1-5; cdr3_nt: TGTGCCAGCAGCTTCGGACAGGGGGCGATCAGCAATCAGCCCCAGCATTTT; cdr3_aa: CASSFGQGAISNQPQHF
v_call: TRBV5-6; clone_size: NA; d_call: TRBD2; cdr3_length: 17; j_call: TRBJ2-1; cdr3_nt: TGTGCCAGCAGCCTGTCCCCGGGACTATCCTCCTACAATGAGCAGTTCTTC; cdr3_aa: CASSLSPGLSSYNEQFF
v_call: TRBV6-2/TRBV6-3; clone_size: few; d_call: NA; cdr3_length: 16; j_call: TRBJ2-1; cdr3_nt: TGTGCCAGCAGTTTATTACCCCGAGGGGAATACAATGAGCAGTTCTTC; cdr3_aa: CASSLLPRGEYNEQFF
v_call: TRBV12-3/TRBV12-4; clone_size: NA; d_call: NA; cdr3_length: 18; j_call: TRBJ1-2; cdr3_nt: TGTGCCAGCAGTCCTTTAGGGGCCCGGAGTCTACCTCTGGCGGGCTACACCTTC; cdr3_aa: CASSPLGARSLPLAGYTF
v_call: TRBV7-2; clone_size: many; d_call: TRBD2; cdr3_length: 15; j_call: TRBJ2-3; cdr3_nt: TGTGCCAGCAGCCGCGTGGCGGGGGGAGGGGATACGCAGTATTTT; cdr3_aa: CASSRVAGGGDTQYF
v_call: TRBV20-1; clone_size: few; d_call: NA; cdr3_length: 15; j_call: TRBJ2-3; cdr3_nt: TGCAGTGCTAGAGATTTACGGGAGAGCACAGATACGCAGTATTTT; cdr3_aa: CSARDLRESTDTQYF